This TCR beta chain was profiled in a study of metastatic and nonmetastatic thyroid tumors. Across the study: Repertoires of blood and of tissue (tumor or nodule) from malignant and benign thyroid patients were compared. Regarding the study as a whole: Malignant thyroid tumors reportedly had TCR beta diversity that was significantly higher than in benign nodules, in blood and tumor.

At least ten counts were recorded for this clone. Antigen specificity is unknown. How the authors handled the data: A classifier of distant metastasis in papillary thyroid cancer was built from CDR3 differences (across clinicopathological groups). MiXCR reprocessed the PCR reads for TCRdb. These V and J calls are TCRdb output, not the study's own analysis. The sample holds tens of thousands of clones; approximately 15% are singletons and the top ten take 15% to 20%. Thyroid surgery had not been preceded by any treatment in any patient. The length of the CDR3 is 15 residues. Trimming cost V 5 bases and J 1 base, with 14 bases left between them. Germline V gives CDR1 SGHVS, CDR2 FQNEAQ.

The chain uses TRBV7-8 and TRBJ2-5, with unresolved D. Material for sequencing was blood. This sequence originates from a female donor with papillary thyroid cancer or a benign thyroid nodule (not recorded which). Some clones in this sample may be carry-over from other donors' samples. The CDR3 nucleotides are TGTGCCAGCAGCGGCGGTGTGAACACCCAAGAGACCCAGTACTTC. Its protein product is CASSGGVNTQETQYF.